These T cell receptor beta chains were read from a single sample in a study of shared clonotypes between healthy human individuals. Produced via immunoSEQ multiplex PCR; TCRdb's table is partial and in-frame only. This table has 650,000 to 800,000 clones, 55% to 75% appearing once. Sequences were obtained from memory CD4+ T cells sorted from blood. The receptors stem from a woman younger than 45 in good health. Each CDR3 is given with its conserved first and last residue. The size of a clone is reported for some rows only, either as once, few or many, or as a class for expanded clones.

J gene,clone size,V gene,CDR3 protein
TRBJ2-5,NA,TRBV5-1,CASSLGLGGVQETQYF
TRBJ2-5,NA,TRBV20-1,CSASDPPQYF
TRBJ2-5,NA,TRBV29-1,CSVRDRGGETQYF
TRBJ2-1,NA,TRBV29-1,CSLLGYINNEQFF
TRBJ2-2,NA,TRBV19,CASSIPRTSGRTGNTGELFF
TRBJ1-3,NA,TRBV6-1,CAIETGAARNTIYF
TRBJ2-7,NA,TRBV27,CASNTLGGYEQYF
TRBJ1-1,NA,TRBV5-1,CASALDRQNTEAFF
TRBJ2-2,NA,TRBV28,CAVVPVNTGELFF
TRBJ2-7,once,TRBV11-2,CASSLPRTGSYEQYF
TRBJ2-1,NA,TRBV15,CATSTHGVGNEQFF
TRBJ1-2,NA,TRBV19,CASSAVGTYGYTF
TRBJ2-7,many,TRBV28,CASSSPGHGAPTRAYEQYF
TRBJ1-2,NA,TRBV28,CASSGELLNYGYTF
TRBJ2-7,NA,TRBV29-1,CSVGSGFEQYF
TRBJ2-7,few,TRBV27,CASSPRAAGNTYEQYF
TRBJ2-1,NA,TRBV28,CASREGALYNEQFF
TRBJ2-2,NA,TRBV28,CASRTRVFTGELFF
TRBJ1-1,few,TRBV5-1,CASSPRQGPNTEAFF
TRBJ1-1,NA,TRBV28,CASSLGHPNTEAFF
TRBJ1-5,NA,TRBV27,CASSLLGGGQPQHF
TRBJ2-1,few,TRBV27,CASKGYYNEQFF
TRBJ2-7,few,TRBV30,CAWSWGLAGDEQYF
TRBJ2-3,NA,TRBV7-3,CASSERLAAHGTDTQYF
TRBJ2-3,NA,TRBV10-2,CASSLAGIPDTQYF
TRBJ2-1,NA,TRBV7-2,CASAWTSRSYNEQFF
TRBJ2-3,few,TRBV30,CAWSRITIALGSTDTQYF
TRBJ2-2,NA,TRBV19,CATGWGTSGSGELFF
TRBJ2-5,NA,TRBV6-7,CASSYSPSMGRDFTSGRLQETQYF
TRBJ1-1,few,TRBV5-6,CASSSFDRENSEAFF
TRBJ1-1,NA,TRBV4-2,CASSQKDGTAREAFF
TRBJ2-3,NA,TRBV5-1,CASSRDRDDTQYF
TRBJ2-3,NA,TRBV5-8,CASTSGVLAGAGTQYF